These 4 T cell receptor beta chains originate from one sample sequenced in a study of glioma-infiltrating T cells (dated by TCRdb to about 2016). Sequencing was carried out with an Illumina MiSeq. The iRepertoire nested amplicon-rescue multiplex PCR (arm-PCR) platform was used to amplify TCR alpha and beta CDR3 regions from RNA. TCRdb ran its own pipeline on the public reads, namely fastp trimming at Q25 and MiXCR clone calling, and kept in-frame beta chains. Rows are unified per CDR3 protein, each entry keeping the most common DNA and genes. For this sample there are some 93,000 distinct CDR3 sequences; approximately 39% appear just once. The ten biggest clones cover 30% to 40% of the sample. What was sequenced was glioma tissue, nonneoplastic brain tissue, or PBMCs (not recorded which). These receptors were collected from a human donor with low-grade glioma or glioblastoma, undergoing nonglioma brain surgery, or in good health (not recorded which).

This clonotype was found many times. Just one base apart from a much larger clone, this may be a read error. The chain joins TRBV20-1 to TRBJ1-5, with 8 bases lining up with TRBD1. Germline V gene sequence: CDR1 DFQATT, CDR2 SNEGSKA (reference sequence). CDR3 length: 13 residues. CDR3 protein: CSARTGEFQPQRF. The CDR3 DNA follows: TGCAGTGCTAGGACAGGGGAGTTTCAGCCCCAGCGTTTT.

Many counts were recorded for this clonotype. The chain carries TRBV9 and TRBJ2-1; the D gene is possibly TRBD1 (6 bases). The CDR3 is made up of 13 amino acids. Germline V gene sequence: CDR1 SGDLS, CDR2 YYNGEE. With 0 bases removed from V and 6 bases from J, the gap between germline ends came to 7 bases. The CDR3 DNA reads TGTGCCAGCAGCGTAGGACAGGTCAATGAGCAGTTCTTC. Translated: CASSVGQVNEQFF.

This clonotype appeared a single time. A single base separates this from a much larger clone, so it may be a read error. This rearrangement joins TRBV18 to TRBJ2-7; D call uncertain. The CDR3 is made up of 14 amino acids. The V gene lost 3 bases and the J gene lost 1 base, with 10 bases spanning the gap. Looked up from germline, CDR1 is KGHSH and CDR2 is LQKENI. Written as DNA, the CDR3 is TGTGCCAGCTCACCCCGTATAGCTTCCTACGAGCAGTACTTC. Its translation is CASSPRIASYEQYF. Full variable domain (missing parts from reference TRBV18 and TRBJ2-7): NAGVMQNPRHLVRRRGQEARLRCSPMKGHSHVYWYRQLPEEGLKFMVYLQKENIIDESGMPKERFSAEFPKEGPSILRIQQVVRGDSAAYFCASSPRIASYEQYFGPGTRLTVT.

This clonotype was counted ten times or more. The rearrangement uses TRBV20-1 and TRBJ2-1; D call uncertain. The V end was cut by 4 bases, the J end by 1 base, with 11 bases between. This CDR3 contains 14 residues. Germline values: CDR1 DFQATT, CDR2 SNEGSKA (reference sequence). CDR3 nucleotide sequence: TGCAGTGCTACCCCCCTGGGATCCTACAATGAGCAGTTCTTC. Encoded protein: CSATPLGSYNEQFF.